This T cell receptor beta chain was retrieved from a study of regulatory T cells in long-lasting Graves disease. The time point here: newly diagnosed GD, antithyroid drugs for less than 3 months. Following extraction of RNA from PBMCs, that RNA was used to make the TCR library. This clonotype showed up many times. Both iRepertoire HTBI primers and Arm-PCR of CDR3 regions were used to build the TCR beta libraries. TCRdb recomputed calls from the multiplex PCR reads with MiXCR, one row per CDR3 protein. The data hold about 610,000 distinct CDR3 sequences, with roughly 15% observed a single time. Germline assignment: CDR1 KGHSH and CDR2 LQKENI. The CDR3 runs 13 residues. Trimming left V 0 bases short and J 4 bases short, with 5 bases between. These data were likewise used in another study, on T cells in Graves' hyperthyroidism and ophthalmopathy.

The chain carries TRBV18 and TRBJ2-3; D gene unclear. The source is a man younger than 30 with Graves disease. Sequencing used peripheral blood mononuclear cells (PBMCs), obtained at new diagnosis, from a patient treated with antithyroid drugs. The DNA of the CDR3 is TGTGCCAGCTCACCACCGACCGCAGATACGCAGTATTTT. It translates to CASSPPTADTQYF.